The clone carrying this T cell receptor (beta chain) was observed a few times. This record comes from a study of blood T cell repertoires in COVID-19. Looking at the study overall: Spain, Italy and the United States supplied samples that represented acute and convalescent COVID-19.

Clones were read by immunoSEQ multiplex PCR, and TCRdb kept only the in-frame ones, dropping some. The table has roughly 290,000 clones, around 86% seen once; the top ten hold less than 2%. Sequenced: PBMCs or T cells enriched from blood (not recorded which). The receptor was isolated from a woman aged 40 to 50 who had recovered from COVID-19.

For the CDR3, the DNA is TGTGCCAGCAGCGCCGGGGACTACTTTTACGAGCAGTACTTC. It translates to CASSAGDYFYEQYF. The J gene is TRBJ2-7, the V gene TRBV9; 7 nucleotides match TRBD2. The V and J ends lost 3 bases and 4 bases, in that order; junction bases with no gene match: 7. From germline, CDR1 is SGDLS and CDR2 YYNGEE. The CDR3 has 14 amino acids.